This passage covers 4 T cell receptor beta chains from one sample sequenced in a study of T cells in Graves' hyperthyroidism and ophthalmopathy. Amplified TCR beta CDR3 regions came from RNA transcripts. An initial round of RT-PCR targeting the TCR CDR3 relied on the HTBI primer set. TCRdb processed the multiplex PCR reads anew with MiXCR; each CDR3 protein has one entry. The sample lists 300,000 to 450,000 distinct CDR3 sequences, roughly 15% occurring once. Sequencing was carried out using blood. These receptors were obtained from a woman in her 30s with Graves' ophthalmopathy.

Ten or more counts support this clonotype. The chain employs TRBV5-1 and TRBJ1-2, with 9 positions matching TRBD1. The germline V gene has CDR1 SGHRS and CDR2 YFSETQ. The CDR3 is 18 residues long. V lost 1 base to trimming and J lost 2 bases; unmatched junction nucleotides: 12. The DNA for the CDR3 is TGCGCCAGCAGCTTGCATGGGACAGGGCTCTTTAAGAACTATGGCTACACCTTC. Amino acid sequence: CASSLHGTGLFKNYGYTF. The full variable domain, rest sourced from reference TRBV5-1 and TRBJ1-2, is KAGVTQTPRYLIKTRGQQVTLSCSPISGHRSVSWYQQTPGQGLQFLFEYFSETQRNKGNFPGRFSGRQFSNSRSEMNVSTLELGDSALYLCASSLHGTGLFKNYGYTFGSGTRLTVV.

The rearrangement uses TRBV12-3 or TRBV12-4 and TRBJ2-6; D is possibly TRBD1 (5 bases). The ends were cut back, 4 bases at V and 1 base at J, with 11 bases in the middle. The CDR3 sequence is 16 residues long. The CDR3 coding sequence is TGTGCCAGCAGTTCAAGCCCAGGGTCTGGGGCCAACGTCCTGACTTTC. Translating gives CASSSSPGSGANVLTF.

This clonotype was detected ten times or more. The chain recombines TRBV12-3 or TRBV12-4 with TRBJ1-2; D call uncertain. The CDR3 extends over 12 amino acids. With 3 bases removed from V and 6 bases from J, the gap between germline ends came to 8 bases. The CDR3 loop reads CASSFGVDGYTF. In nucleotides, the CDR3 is TGTGCCAGCAGTTTCGGGGTGGATGGCTACACCTTC.

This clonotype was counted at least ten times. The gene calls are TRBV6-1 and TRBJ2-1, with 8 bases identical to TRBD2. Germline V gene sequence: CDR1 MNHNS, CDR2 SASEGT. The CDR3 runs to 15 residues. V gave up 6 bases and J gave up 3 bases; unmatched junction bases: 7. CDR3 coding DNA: TGTGCCAGCAGCGACCGGGGGGGATTCTACAATGAGCAGTTCTTC. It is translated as CASSDRGGFYNEQFF.